The 8 T cell receptor beta chains reported below all come from one sample, sequenced in a study of regulatory T cells in long-lasting Graves disease. The authors built TCR beta libraries using iRepertoire HTBI primers and Arm-PCR of CDR3 regions. TCRdb independently ran MiXCR on the multiplex PCR reads; one entry per CDR3 protein. Of 400,000 to 500,000 distinct CDR3 sequences in the sample, about 16% are singletons; the top ten hold approximately 22%. The time point: newly diagnosed GD, antithyroid drugs for less than 3 months. PBMCs provided the RNA from which the TCR library was made. The same sample was also used in a study of T cells in Graves' hyperthyroidism and ophthalmopathy.

This specimen was peripheral blood mononuclear cells (PBMCs), taken at new diagnosis, from a patient treated with antithyroid drugs. The receptors shown here come from a woman aged 18-29 years with Graves disease.

The rearrangement joins TRBV14 to TRBJ2-2; either TRBD1 or TRBD2 may supply D (5 bases each). The V end lost 2 bases, the J end lost 1 base, and 14 bases lay between the germline ends. There are 17 residues in the CDR3. Germline loops: CDR1 SGHDN, CDR2 FVKESK. The DNA for the CDR3 is TGTGCCAGCAGCCAACCTCCGGGACCCTGGAACACCGGGGAGCTGTTTTTT. Its protein product is CASSQPPGPWNTGELFF.

There are a few counts of this clonotype. The junction differs from germline at one of its ends, possibly a read error. V usage is TRBV10-3 and J usage is TRBJ2-1, with D tentatively TRBD2 (6 bases). Per the germline V gene, CDR1 is ENHRY and CDR2 is SYGVKD. The length of the CDR3 is 16 residues. The CDR3 bases are TGTGCCATCAGCGAGTCTAGAGTAGCGGTTGCCGGCGAGCAGTTCTTC. Residues: CAISESRVAVAGEQFF.

This clonotype was seen ten or more times. The chain uses TRBV28 and TRBJ1-1; no clear D gene. Germline-derived CDR1 and CDR2 are MDHEN and SYDVKM. The V end was cut by 3 bases, the J end by 5 bases, with 10 bases between. The CDR3 extends over 13 amino acids. The CDR3 DNA reads as TGTGCCAGCAGTTTTGAGGGCAGGACTGAAGCTTTCTTT. Translating it yields CASSFEGRTEAFF.

This clonotype was observed many times. The chain carries TRBV6-2 or TRBV6-3 and TRBJ2-5; 8 bases are shared with TRBD2. The V gene end was trimmed by 6 bases and the J gene end by 5 bases; junction bases not matched to a gene: 17. The CDR3 has 17 amino acids. The germline gives CDR1 MNHEY, CDR2 SVGEGT. CDR3 in DNA: TGTGCCAGCAGCAAGATCGATTTTCGGGAGGGCCTGGAGACCCAGTACTTC. It is translated as CASSKIDFREGLETQYF.

This chain connects TRBV6-2 or TRBV6-3 to TRBJ2-1; TRBD2 matches 8 bases. The CDR3 extends over 15 amino acids. CDR1 and CDR2 (germline): MNHEY, SVGEGT. With 5 bases clipped from V and 8 bases from J, the junction kept 11 bases outside the gene matches. The CDR3 DNA reads TGTGCCAGCAGTCAAAGTAGCGGGATAGTCGATGAGCAGTTCTTC. Amino acid sequence: CASSQSSGIVDEQFF.

This clonotype was seen a few times. J is TRBJ2-7 and V is TRBV13; the match to TRBD1 covers 7 bases. CDR1 and CDR2 from the germline V gene are PRHDT and FYEKMQ (reference sequence). The trim removed 6 bases at V and 4 bases at J, leaving 12 bases unmatched. The CDR3 consists of 15 residues. The CDR3 nucleotides read TGTGCCAGCAGTCCGAAGGGGGCAGTCCGGTACGAGCAGTACTTC. It yields the protein CASSPKGAVRYEQYF.

Worth noting for this clonotype: A read error may explain this, as a much larger clone is one base away. This chain connects TRBV29-1 to TRBJ2-3; 8 nucleotides align to TRBD2. The end of the DNA is better explained by TRBJ2-1, so the J call may be wrong. CDR3 length: 15 residues. From germline, CDR1 is SQVTM and CDR2 ANQGSEA. The CDR3 here is CSVEVGSEREYEQFF. As DNA, the CDR3 is TGCAGCGTTGAAGTTGGGTCGGAGCGGGAGTACGAGCAGTTCTTC.

This clonotype was seen ten or more times. This chain uses TRBV28 with TRBJ2-3, with 8 bases fitting TRBD1. J gave up 1 base and V 5 bases, and 8 bases lay outside the gene matches. Germline loops: CDR1 MDHEN, CDR2 SYDVKM. There are 16 residues in the CDR3. In DNA form, the CDR3 reads TGTGCCAGCAGTATCCCTGACAGGGGAGGCACAGATACGCAGTATTTT. This sequence encodes CASSIPDRGGTDTQYF.